The clone carrying this T cell receptor (beta chain) has a count of ten or more. Its antigen remains unidentified. These data belong to a study of breast tumors, draining lymph nodes, adjacent tissues. Study-wide results and caveats: Luminal-like breast cancer showed significantly greater tumor-nontumor repertoire similarity than basal-like breast cancer did. Compared with lymph nodes, tumors were less diverse; compared with nontumor tissue, more. That most tumor T cells come from lymph nodes remained unproven. Findings are consistent with lymph node origin and intratumoral expansion of most tumor T cells.

TCRdb ran MiXCR on the multiplex PCR reads and lists one entry per CDR3 protein. Of more than 100,000 distinct CDR3 sequences listed, approximately 20% are singletons. Trimming took off 7 bases at V and 5 bases at J, with 11 bases between the two ends. In germline, CDR1 is ENHRY, CDR2 SYGVKD. This CDR3 has 12 amino acids. The lymph nodes were axillary draining lymph nodes from breast cancer patients. Input material: axillary lymph node tissue. The sequence came from a female donor with breast cancer. Some clones in this sample may be carry-over from other donors' samples. This chain links TRBV10-3 with TRBJ2-5, with D hard to call. CDR3 sequence reads: CAIKGVGETQYF. The CDR3 bases are TGTGCCATCAAAGGCGTCGGGGAGACCCAGTACTTC.